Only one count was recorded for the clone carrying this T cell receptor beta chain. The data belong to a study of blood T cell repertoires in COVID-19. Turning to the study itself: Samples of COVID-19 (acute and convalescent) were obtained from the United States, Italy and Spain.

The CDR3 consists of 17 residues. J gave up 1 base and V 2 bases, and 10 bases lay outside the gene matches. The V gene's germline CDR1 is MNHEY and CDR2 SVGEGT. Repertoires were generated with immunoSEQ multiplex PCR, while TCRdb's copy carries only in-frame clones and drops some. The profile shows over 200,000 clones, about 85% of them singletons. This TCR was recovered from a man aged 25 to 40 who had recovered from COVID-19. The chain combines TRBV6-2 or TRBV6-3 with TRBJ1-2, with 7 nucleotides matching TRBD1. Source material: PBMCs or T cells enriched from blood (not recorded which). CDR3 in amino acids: CASSYTPSGQDNYGYTF. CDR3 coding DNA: TGTGCCAGCAGTTACACCCCATCCGGACAGGATAACTATGGCTACACCTTC.